This entry lists 11 T cell receptor beta chains sequenced from one sample in a study of cytomegalovirus exposure and HLA in healthy donors. The PCR used 60 Vbeta and 13 Jbeta primers. Profiled with immunoSEQ multiplex PCR; TCRdb holds only in-frame clones, not every one. The sample has some 71,000 clones; around 74% are singletons. Input material: PBMCs. Receptor source: a woman in her twenties or thirties in good health and CMV-seropositive.

This sequence joins TRBV19 and TRBJ2-5; unclear D gene. CDR3 length: 16 residues. From germline, CDR1 is LNHDA and CDR2 SQIVND (reference sequence). V lost 3 bases and J lost 0, with 14 bases in between. The CDR3 bases are TGTGCCAGTAGTATGGGCGCAGACCAGTACCAAGAGACCCAGTACTTC. Translated, it gives CASSMGADQYQETQYF.

The chain joins TRBV4-1 to TRBJ1-2, with 12 positions matching TRBD1. CDR1 and CDR2 (germline): MGHRA, YSYEKL. CDR3 length: 16 residues. J lost 8 bases, V lost 0 bases, and 7 bases had no gene match. CDR3 coding DNA: TGCGCCAGCAGCCAAGAAATAGGGACAGGGGGCGCAGGCTACACCTTC. Protein product: CASSQEIGTGGAGYTF.

CDR3 sequence reads: CAWRTRPGQPNYGYTF. The CDR3 DNA reads TGTGCCTGGAGGACTCGGCCGGGACAGCCTAACTATGGCTACACCTTC. This chain connects TRBV30 to TRBJ1-2; 7 bases fit TRBD1. There are 16 residues in the CDR3. J lost 0 bases, V lost 3 bases, and 10 bases had no gene match. The germline V gene encodes CDR1 GTSNPN and CDR2 SVGIG (reference sequence).

The chain has TRBV11-2 and TRBJ1-1, with TRBD1 identical over 7 bases. The J segment lost 5 bases and the V segment lost 6 bases, leaving 9 bases of the junction unmatched. CDR3 size: 14 residues. Germline CDR1 and CDR2: SGHAT and FQNNGV. The CDR3 protein is CASRHTGDTTEAFF. CDR3 DNA: TGTGCCAGCAGACATACAGGGGATACAACTGAAGCTTTCTTT.

V gene TRBV6-5 combines with J gene TRBJ2-7; 10 positions agree with TRBD1. This CDR3 has 16 residues. Germline V gives CDR1 MNHEY, CDR2 SVGAGI. V shed 1 base and J 3 bases; nucleotides not matched to a gene: 6. DNA for the CDR3: TGTGCCAGCAGTTACTACACCGGGACAGGGGTCTACGAGCAGTACTTC. The encoded protein is CASSYYTGTGVYEQYF.

This clone was detected once. The genes are TRBV2 and TRBJ1-1; TRBD1 matches at 7 bases. With 6 bases clipped from V and 1 base from J, the junction kept 8 bases outside the gene matches. The CDR3 extends over 15 amino acids. Germline V gene data show CDR1 as SNHLY and CDR2 as FYNNEI. CDR3 in DNA: TGTGCCAGCAGCCCTACAGGGGCCAGGAACACTGAAGCTTTCTTT. This codes for CASSPTGARNTEAFF. The full variable domain, completed using reference TRBV2 and TRBJ1-1, is EPEVTQTPSHQVTQMGQEVILRCVPISNHLYFYWYRQILGQKVEFLVSFYNNEISEKSEIFDDQFSVERPDGSNFTLKIRSTKLEDSAMYFCASSPTGARNTEAFFGQGTRLTVV.

The V call is TRBV2, the J call TRBJ1-5; 8 bases match TRBD1. With 7 bases clipped from V and 2 bases from J, the junction kept 7 bases outside the gene matches. Germline V gene data show CDR1 as SNHLY and CDR2 as FYNNEI. The CDR3 length is 15 residues. CDR3 protein: CASKGQGIGNQPQHF. The DNA of the CDR3 is TGTGCCAGCAAAGGACAGGGAATAGGCAATCAGCCCCAGCATTTT. Together with reference TRBV2 and TRBJ1-5, the CDR3 gives the full variable domain: EPEVTQTPSHQVTQMGQEVILRCVPISNHLYFYWYRQILGQKVEFLVSFYNNEISEKSEIFDDQFSVERPDGSNFTLKIRSTKLEDSAMYFCASKGQGIGNQPQHFGDGTRLSIL.

This clone was found a few times. The rearrangement joins TRBV19 to TRBJ2-4; 10 nucleotides agree with TRBD1. V dropped 4 bases and J dropped 6; count of bases not matched to a gene: 3. Per the germline V gene, CDR1 is LNHDA and CDR2 is SQIVND (reference sequence). The CDR3 totals 14 residues. The CDR3: CASSRQGAANIQYF. CDR3 in DNA: TGTGCCAGTAGTAGACAGGGGGCAGCAAACATTCAGTACTTC.

The V call is TRBV7-9, the J call TRBJ2-3; 11 bases fit TRBD2. The junction had 4 bases not matched to a gene; V was cut back by 2 bases and J by 0 bases. CDR1 and CDR2 from the germline V gene are SEHNR and FQNEAQ (reference sequence). The CDR3 has 17 residues. CDR3 in amino acids: CASSLTGTSGSTDTQYF. CDR3 DNA sequence: TGTGCCAGCAGCTTAACCGGGACTAGCGGTAGCACAGATACGCAGTATTTT.

The V call is TRBV10-1, the J call TRBJ2-2, with 10 bases matching TRBD1. The CDR3 is 16 residues long. Germline values: CDR1 WNHNN, CDR2 SYGVQD (reference sequence). Trimming cost V 6 bases and J 6 bases; bases outside gene matches: 10. CDR3 sequence: CASSQTGGPSSGELFF. The CDR3 DNA is TGCGCCAGCAGCCAGACAGGGGGCCCCTCTTCCGGGGAGCTGTTTTTT.

The count of this clone is one. The gene calls are TRBV5-4 and TRBJ1-2; TRBD1 is a possible D gene (5 bases). The germline V gene has CDR1 SGHNT and CDR2 YYREEE (reference sequence). The ends were cut back, 1 base at V and 3 bases at J, with 7 bases in the middle. The CDR3 has 13 residues. In nucleotides, the CDR3 is TGTGCCAGCAGCTTGAGGGGTGACTATGGCTACACCTTC. Translation: CASSLRGDYGYTF.